Listed here are 22 T cell receptor beta chains from one sample, sequenced in a study of PD-1 blockade in classical Hodgkin lymphoma. There was relapse after autologous stem cell transplantation in every patient, and there was variation in brentuximab vedotin exposure. Assay: immunoSEQ multiplex PCR; the TCRdb copy retains only in-frame clones and omits some. The sample lists fewer than 30,000 clones; 75% to 90% were seen once. The input for sequencing was peripheral blood mononuclear cells (PBMCs), taken before the second cycle of nivolumab. The source is a human donor with classical Hodgkin lymphoma.

This chain uses TRBV25-1 with TRBJ2-7, with D perhaps TRBD1 or TRBD2 (5 bases each). Germline V CDR1 and CDR2: MGHDK, SYGVNS. CDR3 size: 14 residues. Trimming pared 5 bases from V and 2 bases from J, leaving 13 bases between. The CDR3 spells CASSIGGFTYEQYF. The CDR3 region has the DNA TGTGCCAGCAGTATTGGGGGTTTCACCTACGAGCAGTACTTC.

This clone was counted a few times. The V gene is TRBV28, the J gene TRBJ1-1; D is uncertain. The germline V and J ends were trimmed by 6 bases and 2 bases, with 13 bases remaining between them. CDR1 is MDHEN and CDR2 is SYDVKM in the germline V gene. This CDR3 contains 14 residues. CDR3 DNA: TGTGCCAGCAGGCCCGCGGATCTAAACACTGAAGCTTTCTTT. This gives the protein CASRPADLNTEAFF.

V is TRBV19 and J is TRBJ1-1; no clear D gene. Looked up from germline, CDR1 is LNHDA and CDR2 is SQIVND (reference sequence). The CDR3 contains 13 residues. The V gene lost 5 bases and the J gene lost 4 bases, with 11 bases spanning the gap. This CDR3 is CASSPFSTTEAFF. Here the CDR3 DNA reads TGTGCCAGTAGTCCCTTTTCGACCACTGAAGCTTTCTTT.

In DNA, the CDR3 is TGTGCCATCAGTGGGACGCCCGCCTCCGAGCAGTACTTC. Encoded protein: CAISGTPASEQYF. The rearrangement joins TRBV10-3 to TRBJ2-7; no clear D gene. The V end was cut by 4 bases, the J end by 6 bases, with 13 bases between. The CDR3 runs to 13 residues. The germline V gene has CDR1 ENHRY and CDR2 SYGVKD.

The chain links TRBV7-2 to TRBJ2-3; D unclear. The CDR3 runs 11 residues. Deletions cut 7 bases from V and 0 bases from J, with 2 bases between. Germline V gives CDR1 SGHTA, CDR2 FQGNSA. DNA of the CDR3: TGTGCCAGCACGAGCACAGATACGCAGTATTTT. Amino acid sequence: CASTSTDTQYF.

This rearrangement joins TRBV18 to TRBJ2-7; unclear D gene. The CDR3 contains 13 residues. The germline gives CDR1 KGHSH, CDR2 LQKENI. V lost 5 bases and J 5 bases, leaving 13 bases between the germline ends. The CDR3 sequence is CASSGKDVDEQYF. Written as DNA, the CDR3 is TGTGCCAGCTCAGGAAAGGACGTAGACGAGCAGTACTTC. The variable domain in full, with the rest retrieved from reference TRBV18 and TRBJ2-7, is NAGVMQNPRHLVRRRGQEARLRCSPMKGHSHVYWYRQLPEEGLKFMVYLQKENIIDESGMPKERFSAEFPKEGPSILRIQQVVRGDSAAYFCASSGKDVDEQYFGPGTRLTVT.

V usage is TRBV2 and J usage is TRBJ1-1; D uncertain. V was trimmed by 5 bases and J by 2 bases, leaving 12 bases between them. CDR1 and CDR2 (germline): SNHLY, FYNNEI. The CDR3 is 14 residues long. Written as DNA, the CDR3 is TGTGCCAGCAGTCAACAACGGGCCAACACTGAAGCTTTCTTT. Translated, it gives CASSQQRANTEAFF.

The chain employs TRBV7-6 and TRBJ1-1; D is uncertain. Between the trimmed V and J ends, which lost 2 bases and 6 bases, there was a span of 10 bases. Germline CDR1 SGHVS, CDR2 FNYEAQ. This CDR3 contains 13 residues. The CDR3 is CASSLFMGAEAFF. The CDR3 DNA sequence: TGTGCCAGCAGCTTATTTATGGGCGCTGAAGCTTTCTTT.

The rearrangement joins TRBV27 to TRBJ1-4; maybe TRBD1 (6 bases). CDR3 length: 18 amino acids. The germline gives CDR1 MNHEY, CDR2 SMNVEV (reference sequence). Deletions cut 2 bases from V and 6 bases from J, with 22 bases between. CDR3 loop: CASSLRTGHRVPYEKLFF. The CDR3 DNA is TGTGCCAGCAGTTTAAGGACGGGACACAGGGTTCCCTATGAAAAACTGTTTTTT.

This clone is termed medium-sized (0.01 to 0.1%). V is TRBV6-5 and J is TRBJ1-6; 7 bases are a match to TRBD1. The CDR3 length is 15 residues. Germline values: CDR1 MNHEY, CDR2 SVGAGI. Unmatched junction bases numbered 9, after V lost 6 bases and J lost 7 bases. The CDR3 bases are TGTGCCAGCAGCCGCGGACAGGCAGGGAATTCACCCCTCCACTTT. Protein sequence: CASSRGQAGNSPLHF.

The chain carries TRBV7-3 and TRBJ1-6; tentatively, D is TRBD1 (6 bases). CDR3 length equals 14 residues. The V gene lost 6 bases and the J gene lost 8 bases, with 14 bases spanning the gap. The germline V gene has CDR1 SGHTA and CDR2 FQGTGA. CDR3: CASSPLGGHSPLHF. The CDR3 region has the DNA TGTGCCAGCAGTCCTCTGGGGGGCCATTCACCCCTCCACTTT.

A single count supports this clone. The J gene is TRBJ1-5, the V gene TRBV4-3, with 8 positions matching TRBD1. The CDR3 spans 17 residues. Germline V gene data show CDR1 as LGHNA and CDR2 as YSLEER. With 0 bases clipped from V and 4 bases from J, the junction kept 8 bases outside the gene matches. The CDR3 sequence is CASSQEDRVEANQPQHF. In DNA, the CDR3 is TGCGCCAGCAGCCAAGAGGACAGGGTGGAAGCTAATCAGCCCCAGCATTTT.

This clone has more than one count but fewer than ten. This rearrangement joins TRBV4-3 to TRBJ1-4; 8 bases are shared with TRBD1. Germline CDR1 LGHNA, CDR2 YSLEER. The CDR3 consists of 15 residues. V was clipped by 1 base and J by 6 bases; unmatched bases: 4. The CDR3 sequence is CASSQAAGGDEKLFF. In DNA form, the CDR3 reads TGCGCCAGCAGCCAAGCGGCAGGGGGCGATGAAAAACTGTTTTTT.

CDR3 nucleotide sequence: TGTGCCAGCAGCTTGGGACAAATTATGAACACTGAAGCTTTCTTT. Residues: CASSLGQIMNTEAFF. The chain uses TRBV7-2 and TRBJ1-1, with a weak D call TRBD1 (6 bases). CDR1 and CDR2 from the germline V gene are SGHTA and FQGNSA. The CDR3 loop spans 15 amino acids. V dropped 3 bases and J dropped 0 bases, with 11 bases sitting between them.

The table lists this clone with a count of one. The chain recombines TRBV6-1 with TRBJ1-6; D might be TRBD1 (6 bases). Germline lookup yields CDR1 MNHNS and CDR2 SASEGT. CDR3 length equals 15 residues. V shed 1 base and J shed 7 bases, with 11 bases lying between them. The DNA for the CDR3 is TGTGCCAGCAGTGAAGAGGGGGGTGCCAATTCACCCCTCCACTTT. This gives the protein CASSEEGGANSPLHF.

The chain carries TRBV5-4 and TRBJ1-1; weak D call: TRBD1 (5 bases). Per germline, CDR1 SGHNT and CDR2 YYREEE (reference sequence). V was clipped by 3 bases and J by 4 bases, with 13 bases between them. The CDR3 contains 14 residues. The CDR3 here is CASSSSGPATEAFF. CDR3 sequence (DNA): TGTGCCAGCAGCTCTTCGGGACCTGCCACTGAAGCTTTCTTT.

The rearrangement uses TRBV5-4 and TRBJ1-2, with TRBD1 as a possible D gene (6 bases). Germline CDR1 reads SGHNT; CDR2 reads YYREEE (reference sequence). V was shortened by 4 bases and J by 4 bases, with 14 bases between the two germline ends. The CDR3 extends over 14 amino acids. The CDR3 protein is CASSDTGIGYGYTF. DNA for the CDR3: TGTGCCAGCAGCGACACAGGGATCGGCTATGGCTACACCTTC.

The chain uses TRBV12-5 and TRBJ1-4; 9 nucleotides align to TRBD1. In germline, CDR1 is LGHNT, CDR2 FRNRAP. This CDR3 comprises 14 residues. Trimming took 1 base from V and 6 from J; bases not matched to a gene: 0. CDR3 sequence: CASGLGQGDEKLFF. In nucleotides, the CDR3 is TGTGCTAGTGGTTTGGGACAGGGGGATGAAAAACTGTTTTTT.

V usage is TRBV4-3 and J usage is TRBJ1-1; D possibly corresponds to TRBD1 (5 bases). The CDR3 runs to 14 residues. In germline, CDR1 is LGHNA, CDR2 YSLEER. V was pared by 4 bases and J by 3 bases, with 12 bases between. In nucleotides, the CDR3 is TGCGCCAGCAGCCCCAGTGGGGGATACACTGAAGCTTTCTTT. It codes for CASSPSGGYTEAFF.

CDR3 sequence: CASSIQGGETQYF. CDR3 DNA: TGTGCCAGTAGTATACAAGGGGGCGAGACCCAGTACTTC. The chain carries TRBV19 and TRBJ2-5; 7 bases are shared with TRBD1. This CDR3 is 13 amino acids long. J lost 5 bases, V lost 2 bases, and 2 bases had no gene match. CDR1 and CDR2 (germline): LNHDA, SQIVND (reference sequence).

The chain joins TRBV9 to TRBJ2-7, with TRBD2 identical over 7 bases. Per germline, CDR1 SGDLS and CDR2 YYNGEE. CDR3 size: 15 residues. Trimming removed 0 bases from V and 2 bases from J; junction bases left unmatched: 5. The CDR3 spells CASSVGWEGTYEQYF. The CDR3 DNA is TGTGCCAGCAGCGTAGGCTGGGAGGGGACCTACGAGCAGTACTTC. Together with reference TRBV9 and TRBJ2-7, the CDR3 gives the full variable domain: DSGVTQTPKHLITATGQRVTLRCSPRSGDLSVYWYQQSLDQGLQFLIQYYNGEERAKGNILERFSAQQFPDLHSELNLSSLELGDSALYFCASSVGWEGTYEQYFGPGTRLTVT.

This chain links TRBV18 with TRBJ2-3, with D unresolved. V was cut by 8 bases and J by 2 bases, with 11 bases left in between. Per the germline V gene, CDR1 is KGHSH and CDR2 is LQKENI. This CDR3 comprises 13 residues. This CDR3 reads CASAGSITDTQYF. As DNA, the CDR3 is TGTGCCAGCGCCGGATCTATCACAGATACGCAGTATTTT.